The rows below give T cell receptor beta chains drawn from one sample of a study of Graves' ophthalmopathy and Graves' hyperthyroidism. TCRdb passed the multiplex PCR reads through MiXCR, listing each CDR3 protein once. The profile shows 200,000 to 250,000 distinct CDR3 sequences, around a fifth of them singletons. Specimen: peripheral blood. These receptor sequences come from a woman aged 50 to 65 with Graves' ophthalmopathy. CDR3s include the opening cysteine and the closing phenylalanine or tryptophan. The D gene is left open where the match is weak.

D gene: TRBD2
V gene: TRBV5-1
CDR3 protein: CASSSLPGLAEETQYF

D gene: TRBD1
V gene: TRBV6-4
CDR3 protein: CASRQQWDSKNTEAFF

D gene: -
V gene: TRBV18
CDR3 protein: CASSPANRVDTEAFF

D gene: -
V gene: TRBV30
CDR3 protein: CAWNRRPGGAFF

D gene: -
V gene: TRBV29-1
CDR3 protein: CSVEFKNTGELFF

D gene: -
V gene: TRBV11-2
CDR3 protein: CASSHRQEETQYF

D gene: TRBD1
V gene: TRBV5-1
CDR3 protein: CASSLAGTGGSYEQYF

D gene: TRBD1
V gene: TRBV2
CDR3 protein: CASVSPGQSNAAYNSPLHF

D gene: -
V gene: TRBV11-1
CDR3 protein: CASSLRWNGELFF

D gene: -
V gene: TRBV27
CDR3 protein: CASSAAQGRPQETQYF

D gene: TRBD1
V gene: TRBV20-1
CDR3 protein: CSARRQGALGYTF

D gene: -
V gene: TRBV27
CDR3 protein: CASSLGQSPYNSPLHF

D gene: -
V gene: TRBV7-8
CDR3 protein: CASSRIEGGNEQYF

D gene: -
V gene: TRBV7-3
CDR3 protein: CASSTGTPTGELFF

D gene: TRBD1
V gene: TRBV5-1
CDR3 protein: CASSLALWTGDYEQYF

D gene: -
V gene: TRBV12-3/TRBV12-4
CDR3 protein: CASSLSQPQGTGELFF

D gene: -
V gene: TRBV4-1
CDR3 protein: CASSQDGQSNYGYTF

D gene: -
V gene: TRBV7-2
CDR3 protein: CASSFRADQPQHF

D gene: -
V gene: TRBV12-3/TRBV12-4
CDR3 protein: CASSSGGSPLHF

D gene: TRBD2
V gene: TRBV10-3
CDR3 protein: CASSPLRLAPYEQYF

D gene: -
V gene: TRBV6-2/TRBV6-3
CDR3 protein: CASSYSTSRADTQYF

D gene: -
V gene: TRBV27
CDR3 protein: CASSWGGFLSNTEAFF

D gene: TRBD1
V gene: TRBV24-1
CDR3 protein: CATSDWDRARETQYF

D gene: -
V gene: TRBV15
CDR3 protein: CATSGDGLGNQPQHF

D gene: -
V gene: TRBV12-3/TRBV12-4
CDR3 protein: CASSLGLNSGNTISF

D gene: TRBD1
V gene: TRBV28
CDR3 protein: CASSQEGQGRGNTIYF

D gene: -
V gene: TRBV28
CDR3 protein: CASSQGVPVNTEAFF

D gene: -
V gene: TRBV10-3
CDR3 protein: CAVSSRSNEQFF

D gene: -
V gene: TRBV18
CDR3 protein: CASSPPLGEETQYF

D gene: -
V gene: TRBV15
CDR3 protein: CATSRDLVRGGYGYTF

D gene: -
V gene: TRBV19
CDR3 protein: CASSIGLSRGETQYF

D gene: TRBD2
V gene: TRBV18
CDR3 protein: CASSPPRREGPETQYF

D gene: -
V gene: TRBV11-2
CDR3 protein: CASSLDRTSGNTIYF

D gene: TRBD1
V gene: TRBV5-1
CDR3 protein: CASSPGTGIGDTEAFF

D gene: -
V gene: TRBV5-1
CDR3 protein: CASSLGVTLNTEAFF

D gene: TRBD2
V gene: TRBV4-1
CDR3 protein: CASSQDWLAGRTGELFF